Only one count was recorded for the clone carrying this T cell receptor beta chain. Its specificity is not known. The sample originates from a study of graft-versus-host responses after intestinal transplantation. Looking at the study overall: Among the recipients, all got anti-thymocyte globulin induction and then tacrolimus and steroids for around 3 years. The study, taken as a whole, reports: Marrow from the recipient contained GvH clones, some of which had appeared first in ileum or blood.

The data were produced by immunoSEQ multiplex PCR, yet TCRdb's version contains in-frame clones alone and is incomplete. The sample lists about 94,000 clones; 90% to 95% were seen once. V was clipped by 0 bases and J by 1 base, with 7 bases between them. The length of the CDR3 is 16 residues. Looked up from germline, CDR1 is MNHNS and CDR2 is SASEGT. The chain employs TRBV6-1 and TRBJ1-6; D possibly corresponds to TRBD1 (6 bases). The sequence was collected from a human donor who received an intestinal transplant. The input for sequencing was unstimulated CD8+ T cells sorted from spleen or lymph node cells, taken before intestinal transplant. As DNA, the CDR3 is TGTGCCAGCAGTGAAGCACAGGGATCCTATAATTCACCCCTCCACTTT. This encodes CASSEAQGSYNSPLHF.